These T cell receptor beta chains were read from a single sample in a study of blood T cell repertoires in COVID-19. Data came from immunoSEQ multiplex PCR; TCRdb stores just in-frame clones and leaves some out. The sample lists roughly 200,000 clones, roughly 86% occurring once. Sequenced sample: peripheral blood. The receptor source for this set is a woman in her thirties with active or convalescent COVID-19. Both conserved end residues are part of each CDR3. D genes are given only for firm matches. Rows may omit the clone size; those that give it use once, few, many or a size class.

V gene	clone size	D gene	J gene	CDR3 DNA	CDR3 protein
TRBV18	few	TRBD2	TRBJ2-1	TGTGCCAGCTCATTTAGCGGGACTTACAATGAGCAGTTCTTC	CASSFSGTYNEQFF
TRBV19	-	-	TRBJ1-4	TGTGCCAGTAGTATGACCGGACTCCATCGTGAAAAACTGTTTTTT	CASSMTGLHREKLFF
TRBV5-6	-	TRBD1	TRBJ1-4	TGTGCCAGCAGCCTCACCCTAGGGGGCGCAAGGGAAAAACTGTTTTTT	CASSLTLGGAREKLFF
TRBV15	-	TRBD1	TRBJ1-4	TGTGCCACCAGCGGATCCCGGGACAGGGCTGAAAAACTGTTTTTT	CATSGSRDRAEKLFF
TRBV6-5	-	TRBD1	TRBJ2-7	TGTGCCAGCAGTACGTACAGGGGATTCGCCTACGAGCAGTACTTC	CASSTYRGFAYEQYF
TRBV13	-	TRBD2	TRBJ2-7	TGTGCCAGCAGCGCCGGGCCAGCGGGGGGCAACTACGAGCAGTACTTC	CASSAGPAGGNYEQYF
TRBV4-1	-	TRBD2	TRBJ2-1	TGCGCCAGCAGCCGAGAGACTAGCGGGGCGGGGGATGAGCAGTTCTTC	CASSRETSGAGDEQFF
TRBV24-1	-	-	TRBJ1-1	TGTGCCACCAGTGATTTCTGGAACACTGAAGCTTTCTTT	CATSDFWNTEAFF
TRBV28	-	-	TRBJ1-2	TGTGCCAGCAGTTTAGGATCTCGGGAAGGCGGCTACACCTTC	CASSLGSREGGYTF
TRBV5-1	-	TRBD2	TRBJ2-3	TGCGCCAGCAGCTCCCGGACTAGCGGGAGTACAGATACGCAGTATTTT	CASSSRTSGSTDTQYF
TRBV2	-	TRBD1	TRBJ2-5	TGTGCCAGCGGTTTATTGACAGGGTCCCAAGAGACCCAGTACTTC	CASGLLTGSQETQYF
TRBV3-1/TRBV3-2	-	TRBD2	TRBJ2-5	TGTGCCAGCAGCCATGTGGGAATAGCGGGTGGTGGAGAGACCCAGTACTTC	CASSHVGIAGGGETQYF
TRBV6-5	-	TRBD1	TRBJ2-3	TGTGCCAGCAGAGACCGGGACAGGGGCGCAGATACGCAGTATTTT	CASRDRDRGADTQYF
TRBV24-1	-	-	TRBJ2-1	TGTGCCACCAGTGAGCTTTGGCAAAATGAGCAGTTCTTC	CATSELWQNEQFF
TRBV6-2/TRBV6-3	-	TRBD2	TRBJ2-7	TGTGCCAGCAGTCCCCGACTAGCGGGGTCCTCTACGGGGCAGTACTTC	CASSPRLAGSSTGQYF
TRBV19	-	-	TRBJ1-1	TGTGCCAGTAGTCCCGGACAGCACACTGAAGCTTTCTTT	CASSPGQHTEAFF
TRBV9	-	TRBD1	TRBJ1-2	TGTGCCAGCAGCGTAGGGGGACAGGGGGCATATGGCTACACCTTC	CASSVGGQGAYGYTF